This passage covers 22 T cell receptor beta chains from one sample sequenced in a study of cytomegalovirus exposure and HLA in healthy donors. This PCR relied on a set of 60 Vbeta primers and 13 Jbeta primers. Clones were read by immunoSEQ multiplex PCR, and TCRdb kept only the in-frame ones, dropping some. The top ten hold 8% to 10% of the sample, which has roughly 100,000 clones, 75% to 80% seen once. The specimen sequenced was PBMCs. The receptors originated from a male donor in good health and CMV-seropositive.

As to this clone: The junction differs from germline at one of its ends, possibly a read error. The chain carries TRBV5-1 and TRBJ2-6, with 10 bases identical to TRBD2. The CDR3 runs to 16 residues. CDR1 is SGHRS and CDR2 is YFSETQ in the germline V gene. CDR3 in amino acids: CASSLSGRPGANGLTF. The CDR3 bases are TGCGCCAGCAGCCTTAGCGGGAGGCCCGGGGCCAACGGCCTGACTTTC. The full variable domain, with the rest looked up from reference TRBV5-1 and TRBJ2-6, is KAGVTQTPRYLIKTRGQQVTLSCSPISGHRSVSWYQQTPGQGLQFLFEYFSETQRNKGNFPGRFSGRQFSNSRSEMNVSTLELGDSALYLCASSLSGRPGANGLTFGAGSRLTVL.

This clone appeared a few times. The chain combines TRBV5-1 with TRBJ2-5; 8 positions agree with TRBD1. The CDR3 totals 14 residues. Germline loops: CDR1 SGHRS, CDR2 YFSETQ. V gave up 4 bases and J gave up 2 bases; unmatched junction bases: 4. The CDR3 DNA follows: TGCGCCAGCAGCGGACAGGGTCAGCAAGAGACCCAGTACTTC. Its translation is CASSGQGQQETQYF.

This clone was observed a handful of times. The chain couples TRBV4-3 to TRBJ2-1, with 7 bases that match TRBD1. The trim removed 0 bases at V and 8 bases at J, leaving 7 bases unmatched. Germline CDR1 LGHNA, CDR2 YSLEER. The CDR3 runs to 15 residues. The CDR3 here is CASSQERGRIYEQFF. CDR3 coding DNA: TGCGCCAGCAGCCAAGAGAGGGGGCGAATCTATGAGCAGTTCTTC.

The chain has TRBV19 and TRBJ2-7, with 10 positions matching TRBD1. This CDR3 is 15 amino acids long. Germline V CDR1 and CDR2: LNHDA, SQIVND (reference sequence). V lost 5 bases, J lost 2 bases, and 6 bases stayed unmatched. CDR3 bases: TGTGCCAGTAGTCTATGGACAGGGGGGACCTACGAGCAGTACTTC. Translated: CASSLWTGGTYEQYF.

The V call is TRBV28, the J call TRBJ2-1; 14 bases are a match to TRBD2. The ends lost 3 bases at V and 6 bases at J; junction bases unmatched: 13. The germline V gene has CDR1 MDHEN and CDR2 SYDVKM. The CDR3 totals 19 residues. DNA of the CDR3: TGTGCCAGCAGTTTCGCCGGACTAGCGGGAGGAGCCCTCGCCAATGAGCAGTTCTTC. Protein product: CASSFAGLAGGALANEQFF.

The genes are TRBV2 and TRBJ2-3; TRBD2 agrees at 15 bases. The V segment lost 6 bases and the J segment 5 bases; nucleotides outside the gene matches: 9. The CDR3 spans 17 residues. In germline, CDR1 is SNHLY, CDR2 FYNNEI. CDR3 protein: CASRATPGLAGGDTQYF. DNA of the CDR3: TGTGCCAGCAGGGCTACTCCGGGACTAGCGGGAGGAGATACGCAGTATTTT.

The chain joins TRBV7-2 to TRBJ2-7, with TRBD2 matching 7 bases. V lost 1 base to trimming and J lost 2 bases; unmatched junction nucleotides: 2. The CDR3 extends over 14 amino acids. Germline lookup yields CDR1 SGHTA and CDR2 FQGNSA. CDR3 DNA: TGTGCCAGCAGCTTAGGGGGGGGACCCTACGAGCAGTACTTC. Residues: CASSLGGGPYEQYF.

The chain has TRBV30 and TRBJ2-5; 11 bases map to TRBD2. This CDR3 region has 16 residues. V lost 2 bases, J lost 5 bases, and 10 bases stayed unmatched. The V gene's germline CDR1 is GTSNPN and CDR2 SVGIG (reference sequence). The chain's CDR3 is CAWSSGLAGGGETQYF. The CDR3 nucleotides are TGTGCCTGGAGTTCGGGCCTAGCGGGAGGAGGGGAGACCCAGTACTTC.

CDR3 residues: CASSGSATNEKLFF. Written as DNA, the CDR3 is TGTGCCAGCTCCGGGTCCGCAACTAATGAAAAACTGTTTTTT. The chain joins TRBV19 to TRBJ1-4; D unresolved. V was cut by 9 bases and J by 0 bases, with 11 bases left in between. The CDR3 is made up of 14 amino acids. From germline, CDR1 is LNHDA and CDR2 SQIVND (reference sequence).

This clone has a handful of counts. This sequence joins TRBV7-2 and TRBJ2-5, with 7 positions matching TRBD2. The CDR3 totals 17 residues. Per germline, CDR1 SGHTA and CDR2 FQGNSA. V dropped 5 bases and J dropped 4; count of bases not matched to a gene: 16. The CDR3 DNA is TGTGCCAGCAGCCCGCAATCTCGCGGGAGCAGAGGAGAGACCCAGTACTTC. Its protein is CASSPQSRGSRGETQYF.

The chain joins TRBV4-3 to TRBJ2-3, with TRBD2 matching 8 bases. Unmatched junction bases numbered 9, after V lost 4 bases and J lost 3 bases. The CDR3 extends over 16 amino acids. Looked up from germline, CDR1 is LGHNA and CDR2 is YSLEER. This CDR3 is CASSRETGLVTDTQYF. The DNA of the CDR3 is TGCGCCAGCAGCCGAGAGACGGGACTAGTGACAGATACGCAGTATTTT.

V and J are TRBV28 and TRBJ1-1, with D maybe TRBD1 (5 bases). The CDR3 has 12 amino acids. Germline CDR1 is MDHEN and CDR2 is SYDVKM. The V end lost 7 bases, the J end lost 8 bases, and 14 bases lay between the germline ends. CDR3 region: CASIGGGDEAFF. For the CDR3, the DNA is TGTGCCAGCATTGGAGGAGGGGACGAAGCTTTCTTT.

CDR3 bases: TGTGCCAGCAGCTTAGGTCGTCCCGGTGAGCAGTTCTTC. It codes for CASSLGRPGEQFF. The chain combines TRBV7-9 with TRBJ2-1; D unclear. The germline V and J ends were trimmed by 1 base and 9 bases, with 10 bases remaining between them. Germline loops: CDR1 SEHNR, CDR2 FQNEAQ (reference sequence). There are 13 residues in the CDR3.

In the case of this clone: A read error may account for a junction end that differs from germline. The gene calls are TRBV28 and TRBJ2-4; weak D call: TRBD2 (7 bases). The CDR3 covers 14 residues. CDR1 is MDHEN and CDR2 is SYDVKM in the germline V gene. The CDR3 DNA reads TGTGCCAGCAGTCCACAGGGAGGGCGGAACAGTCAGTACTTC. Its translation is CASSPQGGRNSQYF.

The chain carries TRBV30 and TRBJ2-7; D may be TRBD2 (6 bases). Trimming took off 5 bases at V and 3 bases at J, with 17 bases between the two ends. Per germline, CDR1 GTSNPN and CDR2 SVGIG (reference sequence). CDR3 length: 14 amino acids. The CDR3 sequence: CAWAEGRVNYEQYF. As DNA, the CDR3 is TGTGCCTGGGCGGAGGGCAGGGTGAACTACGAGCAGTACTTC.

The chain couples TRBV2 to TRBJ2-7, with 11 bases fitting TRBD2. This CDR3 is 14 amino acids long. Germline values: CDR1 SNHLY, CDR2 FYNNEI. V was pared by 7 bases and J by 4 bases, with 6 bases of the junction left unmatched. Here the CDR3 DNA reads TGTGCCAGCACTAGACTAGCGGGACGGTACGAGCAGTACTTC. Encoded protein: CASTRLAGRYEQYF.

DNA for the CDR3: TGTGCCAGCAGTCCTGGGACTAGCGGGATTAACTACGAGCAGTACTTC. This encodes CASSPGTSGINYEQYF. The chain joins TRBV2 to TRBJ2-7; 13 bases agree with TRBD2. In germline, CDR1 is SNHLY, CDR2 FYNNEI. V trimming: 5 bases; J trimming: 3 bases; junction bases outside the gene matches: 7. There are 16 residues in the CDR3.

This chain joins TRBV5-4 and TRBJ1-1, with 9 bases matching TRBD1. This CDR3 has 14 residues. Trimming took 2 bases from V and 4 from J; bases not matched to a gene: 3. Germline CDR1 reads SGHNT; CDR2 reads YYREEE (reference sequence). The DNA for the CDR3 is TGTGCCAGCAGCTTACAGGGGGCGCGCACTGAAGCTTTCTTT. This codes for CASSLQGARTEAFF.

As concerns this clone: Sequence at one end of the junction differs from germline and may be a read error. J is TRBJ1-2 and V is TRBV6-6, with 7 bases identical to TRBD1. This CDR3 spans 15 amino acids. Germline V gene data show CDR1 as MNHNY and CDR2 as SVGAGI (reference sequence). The CDR3: CAGSPGQAANYGYTF. CDR3 sequence (DNA): TGTGCCGGCAGCCCTGGACAGGCCGCTAACTATGGCTACACCTTC.

V usage is TRBV6-5 and J usage is TRBJ2-2, with unresolved D. The CDR3 loop spans 16 amino acids. CDR1 is MNHEY and CDR2 is SVGAGI in the germline V gene. V lost 2 bases, J lost 1 base, and 11 bases lay in between. CDR3 DNA: TGTGCCAGCAGTTACGCCCCCCTACTGAACACCGGGGAGCTGTTTTTT. As protein: CASSYAPLLNTGELFF.

The chain is built from TRBV4-1 and TRBJ2-3; a weak D match, TRBD2 (6 bases). This CDR3 region has 16 residues. The V and J ends lost 0 bases and 3 bases respectively, with 13 bases between them. CDR1 is MGHRA and CDR2 is YSYEKL in the germline V gene. CDR3 sequence: CASSQEAGWWTDTQYF. As DNA, the CDR3 is TGCGCCAGCAGCCAAGAAGCGGGTTGGTGGACAGATACGCAGTATTTT.

The chain carries TRBV5-1 and TRBJ2-1; perhaps TRBD2 as D (5 bases). Germline loops: CDR1 SGHRS, CDR2 YFSETQ. This CDR3 contains 14 residues. Trimming cost V 1 base and J 5 bases, with 10 bases left between them. Here the CDR3 DNA reads TGCGCCAGCAGCTTGTATCGGGGTAACAATGAGCAGTTCTTC. Translating it yields CASSLYRGNNEQFF.